Presented here are 22 T cell receptor beta chains from one specimen sequenced in a study of blood T cell repertoires in COVID-19 (dated by TCRdb to between 2020 and 2021). The library came from the immunoSEQ multiplex PCR assay. TCRdb limited this immuneACCESS table to in-frame rearrangements with V and J called. A share of clones is missing; checked studies link under half to unresolved V genes, and the rest is unexplained. The sample yields more than 150,000 clones; 81% were counted once. Around 12% of the sample lies in the top ten. What was sequenced was peripheral blood. The receptors originated from a woman older than 75 with COVID-19, enrolled during active disease.

The chain couples TRBV30 to TRBJ1-6, with 9 bases fitting TRBD1. The germline gives CDR1 GTSNPN, CDR2 SVGIG (reference sequence). CDR3 size: 13 residues. Trimming took 4 bases from V and 8 from J; bases not matched to a gene: 3. Here the CDR3 reads CAWTDRGYSPLHF. The CDR3 nucleotides are TGTGCCTGGACAGACAGGGGGTATTCACCCCTCCACTTT.

The count of this clone is one. J is TRBJ2-1 and V is TRBV12-3 or TRBV12-4; no clear D. The CDR3 covers 11 residues. V shed 7 bases and J shed 7 bases, with 8 bases lying between them. CDR3 sequence: CASTGWNEQFF. In DNA form, the CDR3 reads TGTGCCAGCACCGGTTGGAATGAGCAGTTCTTC.

The rearrangement links TRBV5-6 to TRBJ2-7; a possible D gene is TRBD1 (6 bases). V was pared by 2 bases and J by 2 bases, with 11 bases between. The CDR3 extends over 14 amino acids. Germline values: CDR1 SGHDT, CDR2 YYEEEE. The CDR3 nucleotides are TGTGCCAGCAGCTTTGGGGGCAGGGCCTACGAGCAGTACTTC. The encoded protein is CASSFGGRAYEQYF.

The chain couples TRBV2 to TRBJ1-1; weak D call: TRBD1 (5 bases). This CDR3 comprises 14 residues. CDR1 is SNHLY, CDR2 FYNNEI, per germline. The V and J ends lost 4 bases and 2 bases respectively, with 11 bases between them. The CDR3 DNA follows: TGTGCCAGCAGTGCGTCGACAGCCAACACTGAAGCTTTCTTT. Protein product: CASSASTANTEAFF.

This clone was found once. This sequence joins TRBV2 and TRBJ1-1, with D unclear. The CDR3 extends over 13 amino acids. Trimming took 2 bases from V and 4 from J, leaving 8 bases between them. Germline CDR1 reads SNHLY; CDR2 reads FYNNEI. The CDR3 loop is CASSERESTEAFF. In DNA, the CDR3 is TGTGCCAGCAGTGAAAGGGAGAGCACTGAAGCTTTCTTT.

The chain combines TRBV5-1 with TRBJ2-2; 7 bases map to TRBD2. The V gene's germline CDR1 is SGHRS and CDR2 YFSETQ. The CDR3 has 15 residues. Trimming took 4 bases from V and 8 from J; bases not matched to a gene: 11. This CDR3 is CASSTGLGAKGELFF. CDR3 bases: TGCGCCAGCAGCACAGGACTAGGGGCAAAGGGGGAGCTGTTTTTT.

The rearrangement uses TRBV20-1 and TRBJ1-2; 8 bases fit TRBD1. The CDR3 spans 13 residues. The V and J ends lost 3 bases and 3 bases, in that order; junction bases with no gene match: 3. Germline V CDR1 and CDR2: DFQATT, SNEGSKA (reference sequence). CDR3 protein: CSASQGAYYGYTF. In DNA, the CDR3 is TGCAGTGCTAGTCAGGGGGCCTACTATGGCTACACCTTC.

The V gene is TRBV6-2 or TRBV6-3, the J gene TRBJ2-1, with 8 nucleotides matching TRBD2. V was pared by 2 bases and J by 3 bases, with 3 bases of the junction left unmatched. Germline loops: CDR1 MNHEY, CDR2 SVGEGT. This CDR3 is built from 15 residues. The CDR3 sequence is CASSYGGRNYNEQFF. Here the CDR3 DNA reads TGTGCCAGCAGTTACGGCGGGAGGAACTACAATGAGCAGTTCTTC.

The chain combines TRBV5-1 with TRBJ2-6; D is undetermined. The germline CDR1 and CDR2 sequences are SGHRS and YFSETQ. The V gene lost 0 bases and the J gene lost 2 bases, with 6 bases spanning the gap. CDR3 length equals 15 residues. CDR3 sequence reads: CASSLESTGANVLTF. The CDR3 DNA reads as TGCGCCAGCAGCTTGGAAAGCACTGGGGCCAACGTCCTGACTTTC.

The V call is TRBV11-3, the J call TRBJ2-5; D possibly corresponds to TRBD2 (5 bases). There are 13 residues in the CDR3. Germline V gene lookup returns CDR1 SGHNT and CDR2 YENEEA. Trimming pared 4 bases from V and 1 base from J, leaving 7 bases between. The CDR3 protein is CASSYGVQETQYF. As DNA, the CDR3 is TGTGCCAGCAGCTACGGGGTCCAAGAGACCCAGTACTTC. Full variable domain (remainder filled in from reference TRBV11-3 and TRBJ2-5): EAGVVQSPRYKIIEKKQPVAFWCNPISGHNTLYWYLQNLGQGPELLIRYENEEAVDDSQLPKDRFSAERLKGVDSTLKIQPAELGDSAVYLCASSYGVQETQYFGPGTRLLVL.

The rearrangement uses TRBV15 and TRBJ2-7; TRBD1 matches at 8 bases. Germline V gene sequence: CDR1 LNHNV, CDR2 YYDKDF (reference sequence). The J segment lost 0 bases and the V segment lost 3 bases, leaving 4 bases of the junction unmatched. This CDR3 spans 15 amino acids. The CDR3 DNA is TGTGCCACCAGCAGGGACAGGGTTTTCTCCTACGAGCAGTACTTC. Its protein product is CATSRDRVFSYEQYF.

The chain is built from TRBV24-1 and TRBJ1-1; D remains ambiguous. CDR1 is KGHDR and CDR2 is SFDVKD in the germline V gene. V lost 3 bases and J 5 bases, leaving 12 bases between the germline ends. This CDR3 is 14 amino acids long. The CDR3 reads CATSDGRVRTEAFF. In DNA, the CDR3 is TGTGCCACCAGTGATGGTCGGGTAAGAACTGAAGCTTTCTTT.

J is TRBJ1-2 and V is TRBV28, with D possibly matching TRBD1 (6 bases). The CDR3 consists of 14 residues. Germline V gene sequence: CDR1 MDHEN, CDR2 SYDVKM. The V end lost 3 bases, the J end lost 6 bases, and 14 bases lay between the germline ends. The CDR3 reads CASSLGQGSDGYTF. The DNA for the CDR3 is TGTGCCAGCAGTTTGGGGCAGGGGTCGGATGGCTACACCTTC.

This rearrangement joins TRBV19 to TRBJ1-2, with D possibly matching TRBD1 (6 bases). Per germline, CDR1 LNHDA and CDR2 SQIVND (reference sequence). V was shortened by 10 bases and J by 6 bases, with 18 bases between the two germline ends. The CDR3 consists of 13 residues. The CDR3 protein is CATQYGGQNGYTF. The CDR3 coding sequence is TGTGCCACACAATATGGGGGACAAAATGGCTACACCTTC.

CDR3 in DNA: TGTGCCACCAGTGATTCCAGGCCCCCTCAAGATGGCAATCAGCCCCAGCATTTT. Amino acid sequence: CATSDSRPPQDGNQPQHF. The V and J genes are TRBV24-1 and TRBJ1-5; the D is unclear. V was cut by 2 bases and J by 2 bases, with 18 bases left in between. Germline CDR1 KGHDR, CDR2 SFDVKD. The CDR3 covers 18 residues.

A few counts support this clone. The rearrangement links TRBV2 to TRBJ2-3, with 13 bases aligning to TRBD2. CDR3 length: 14 amino acids. J lost 4 bases, V lost 6 bases, and 1 base had no gene match. CDR1 is SNHLY and CDR2 is FYNNEI in the germline V gene. This chain's CDR3 is CASRGLAGADTQYF. In DNA, the CDR3 is TGTGCCAGCAGAGGACTAGCGGGAGCAGATACGCAGTATTTT.

The V gene is TRBV27, the J gene TRBJ2-1; 7 bases are a match to TRBD2. This CDR3 is built from 15 residues. Trimming took 3 bases from V and 3 from J; bases not matched to a gene: 5. Germline V gives CDR1 MNHEY, CDR2 SMNVEV (reference sequence). CDR3 coding DNA: TGTGCCAGCAGTTTCCAAGCGGGATTCTACAATGAGCAGTTCTTC. Translating it yields CASSFQAGFYNEQFF.

V and J are TRBV10-3 and TRBJ1-2; the match to TRBD1 covers 7 bases. The CDR3 covers 11 residues. V lost 8 bases and J lost 8; bases outside the gene matches: 5. Germline lookup yields CDR1 ENHRY and CDR2 SYGVKD. CDR3 DNA sequence: TGTGCCATCTCCGGGACAGCCGGCTACACCTTC. The encoded protein is CAISGTAGYTF.

V usage is TRBV28 and J usage is TRBJ2-7; the match to TRBD1 covers 12 bases. J was trimmed by 7 bases and V by 6 bases; bases with no gene match: 7. This CDR3 spans 14 amino acids. Germline lookup yields CDR1 MDHEN and CDR2 SYDVKM. The CDR3 is CASSWGQGAEEQYF. CDR3 DNA: TGTGCCAGCAGCTGGGGACAGGGGGCTGAGGAGCAGTACTTC.

The V call is TRBV7-8, the J call TRBJ2-3; 10 bases map to TRBD1. CDR1 and CDR2 (germline): SGHVS, FQNEAQ. J lost 4 bases, V lost 5 bases, and 6 bases had no gene match. This CDR3 has 15 amino acids. CDR3 DNA: TGTGCCAGCAGCGGAAGACAGGGGGCCGCAGATACGCAGTATTTT. It is translated as CASSGRQGAADTQYF.

V and J are TRBV7-2 and TRBJ2-5; D is ambiguous. Trimming removed 3 bases at V and 5 bases at J, with 7 bases between. Germline lookup yields CDR1 SGHTA and CDR2 FQGNSA. The CDR3 runs to 12 residues. CDR3 coding DNA: TGTGCCAGCAGCTTCAATGAGGAGACCCAGTACTTC. Its translation: CASSFNEETQYF.

The rearrangement links TRBV3-1 (or the pseudogene TRBV3-2) to TRBJ2-3; 11 bases align to TRBD1. The CDR3 loop spans 16 amino acids. Germline values: CDR1 LGHDT, CDR2 YNNKEL (reference sequence). V lost 0 bases, J lost 10 bases, and 9 bases stayed unmatched. Here the CDR3 reads CASSQDLRTGGQAQYF. The CDR3 bases are TGTGCCAGCAGCCAAGACCTCAGGACAGGGGGCCAGGCGCAGTATTTT.